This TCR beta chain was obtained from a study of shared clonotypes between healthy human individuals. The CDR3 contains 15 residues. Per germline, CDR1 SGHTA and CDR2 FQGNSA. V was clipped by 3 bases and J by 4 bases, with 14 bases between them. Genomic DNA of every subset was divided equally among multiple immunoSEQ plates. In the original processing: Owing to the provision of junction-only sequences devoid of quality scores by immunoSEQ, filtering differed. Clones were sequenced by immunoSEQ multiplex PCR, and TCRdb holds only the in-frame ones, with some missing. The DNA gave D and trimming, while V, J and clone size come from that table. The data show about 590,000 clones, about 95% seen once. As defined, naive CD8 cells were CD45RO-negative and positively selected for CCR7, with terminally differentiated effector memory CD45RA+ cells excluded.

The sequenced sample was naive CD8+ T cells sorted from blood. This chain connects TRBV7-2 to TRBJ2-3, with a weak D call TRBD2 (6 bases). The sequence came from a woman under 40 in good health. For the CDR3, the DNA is TGTGCCAGCAGCTTTTACGGGAGTACCGCAGATACGCAGTATTTT. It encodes CASSFYGSTADTQYF. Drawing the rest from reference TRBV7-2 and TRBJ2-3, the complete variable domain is GAGVSQSPSNKVTEKGKDVELRCDPISGHTALYWYRQSLGQGLEFLIYFQGNSAPDKSGLPSDRFSAERTGGSVSTLTIQRTQQEDSAVYLCASSFYGSTADTQYFGPGTRLTVL.